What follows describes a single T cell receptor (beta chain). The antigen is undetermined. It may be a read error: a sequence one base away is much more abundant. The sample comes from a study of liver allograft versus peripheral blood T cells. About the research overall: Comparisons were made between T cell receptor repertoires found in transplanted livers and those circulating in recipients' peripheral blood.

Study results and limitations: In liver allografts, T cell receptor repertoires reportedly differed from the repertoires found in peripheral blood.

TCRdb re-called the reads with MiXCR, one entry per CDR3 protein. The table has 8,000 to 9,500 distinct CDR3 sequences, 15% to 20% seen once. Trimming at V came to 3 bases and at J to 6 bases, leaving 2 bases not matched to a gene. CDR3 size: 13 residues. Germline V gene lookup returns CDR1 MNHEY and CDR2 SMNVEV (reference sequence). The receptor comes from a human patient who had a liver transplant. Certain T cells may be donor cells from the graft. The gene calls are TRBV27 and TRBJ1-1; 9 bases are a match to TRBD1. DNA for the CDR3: TGTGCCAGCAGTTTTGGACAGGGGTCTGAAGCTTTCTTT. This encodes CASSFGQGSEAFF.